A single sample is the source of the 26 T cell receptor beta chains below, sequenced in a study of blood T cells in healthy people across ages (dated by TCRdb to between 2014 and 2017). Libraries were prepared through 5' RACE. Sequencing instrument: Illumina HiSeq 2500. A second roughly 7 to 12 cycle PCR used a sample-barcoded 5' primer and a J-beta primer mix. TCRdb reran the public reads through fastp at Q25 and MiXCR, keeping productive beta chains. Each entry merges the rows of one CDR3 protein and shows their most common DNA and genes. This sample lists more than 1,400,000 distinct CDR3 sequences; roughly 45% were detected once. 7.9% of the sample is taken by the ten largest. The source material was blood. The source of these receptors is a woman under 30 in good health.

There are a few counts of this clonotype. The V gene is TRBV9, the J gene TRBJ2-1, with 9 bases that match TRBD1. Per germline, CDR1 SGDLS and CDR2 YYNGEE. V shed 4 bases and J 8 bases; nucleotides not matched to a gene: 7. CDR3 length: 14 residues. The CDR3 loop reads CASSTSGTGHEQFF. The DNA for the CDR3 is TGTGCCAGCAGCACGTCCGGGACAGGGCATGAGCAGTTCTTC.

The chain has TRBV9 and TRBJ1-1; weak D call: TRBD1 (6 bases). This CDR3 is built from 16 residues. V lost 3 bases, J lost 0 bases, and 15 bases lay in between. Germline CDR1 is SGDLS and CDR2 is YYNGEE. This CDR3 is CASSAPGGSLNTEAFF. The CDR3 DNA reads TGTGCCAGCAGCGCCCCCGGGGGCAGCTTGAACACTGAAGCTTTCTTT.

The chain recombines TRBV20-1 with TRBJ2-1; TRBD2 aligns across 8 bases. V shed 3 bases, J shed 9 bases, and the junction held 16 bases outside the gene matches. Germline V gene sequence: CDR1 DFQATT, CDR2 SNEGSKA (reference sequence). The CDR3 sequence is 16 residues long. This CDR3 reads CSARVGGGTSQPEQFF. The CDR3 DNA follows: TGCAGTGCTAGGGTGGGAGGGGGGACTAGTCAGCCTGAGCAGTTCTTC.

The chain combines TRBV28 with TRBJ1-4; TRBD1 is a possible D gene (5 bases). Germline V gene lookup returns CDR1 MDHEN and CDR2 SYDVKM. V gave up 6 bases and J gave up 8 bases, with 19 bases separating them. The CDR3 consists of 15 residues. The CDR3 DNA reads TGTGCCAGCAGACCCCCGGCGGGGCAAGGGGAAAAACTGTTTTTT. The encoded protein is CASRPPAGQGEKLFF. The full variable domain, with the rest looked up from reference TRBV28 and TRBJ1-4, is DVKVTQSSRYLVKRTGEKVFLECVQDMDHENMFWYRQDPGLGLRLIYFSYDVKMKEKGDIPEGYSVSREKKERFSLILESASTNQTSMYLCASRPPAGQGEKLFFGSGTQLSVL.

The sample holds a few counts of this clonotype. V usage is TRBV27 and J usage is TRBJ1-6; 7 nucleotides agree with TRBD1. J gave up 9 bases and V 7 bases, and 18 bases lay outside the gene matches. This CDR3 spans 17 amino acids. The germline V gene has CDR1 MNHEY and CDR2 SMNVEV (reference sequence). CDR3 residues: CASTNKGAPHRGSPLHF. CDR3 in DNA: TGTGCCAGCACGAACAAGGGGGCCCCACACAGGGGTTCACCCCTCCACTTT.

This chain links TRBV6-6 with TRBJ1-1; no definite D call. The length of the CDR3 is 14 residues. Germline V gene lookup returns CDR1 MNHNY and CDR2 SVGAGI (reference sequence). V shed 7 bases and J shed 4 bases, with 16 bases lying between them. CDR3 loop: CASTEDWDGTEAFF. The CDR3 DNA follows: TGTGCCAGCACCGAAGATTGGGATGGCACTGAAGCTTTCTTT.

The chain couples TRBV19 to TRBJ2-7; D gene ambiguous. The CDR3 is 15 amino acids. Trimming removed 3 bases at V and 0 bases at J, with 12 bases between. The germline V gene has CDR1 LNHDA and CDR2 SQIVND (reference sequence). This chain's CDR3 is CASSITGQSSYEQYF. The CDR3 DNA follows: TGTGCCAGTAGTATTACCGGGCAGAGCTCCTACGAGCAGTACTTC.

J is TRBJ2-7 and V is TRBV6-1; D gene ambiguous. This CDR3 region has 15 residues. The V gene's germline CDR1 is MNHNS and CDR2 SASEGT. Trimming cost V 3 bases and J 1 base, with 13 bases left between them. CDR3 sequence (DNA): TGTGCCAGCAGTGAGGTAGCCCTCTTTTCCTACGAGCAGTACTTC. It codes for CASSEVALFSYEQYF.

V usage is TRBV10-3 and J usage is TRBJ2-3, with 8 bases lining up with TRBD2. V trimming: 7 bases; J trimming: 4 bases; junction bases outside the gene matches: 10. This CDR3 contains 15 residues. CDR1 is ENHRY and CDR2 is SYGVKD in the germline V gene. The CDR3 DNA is TGTGCCATCACCGTTAGCGGGGCTAGCGCAGATACGCAGTATTTT. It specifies CAITVSGASADTQYF.

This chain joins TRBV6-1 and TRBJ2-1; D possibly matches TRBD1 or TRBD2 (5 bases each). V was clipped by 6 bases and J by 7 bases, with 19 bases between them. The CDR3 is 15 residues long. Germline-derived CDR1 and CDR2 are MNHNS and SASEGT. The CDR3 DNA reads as TGTGCCAGCAGGGGGGACGTCTTAGGATCTAATGAGCAGTTCTTC. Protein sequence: CASRGDVLGSNEQFF.

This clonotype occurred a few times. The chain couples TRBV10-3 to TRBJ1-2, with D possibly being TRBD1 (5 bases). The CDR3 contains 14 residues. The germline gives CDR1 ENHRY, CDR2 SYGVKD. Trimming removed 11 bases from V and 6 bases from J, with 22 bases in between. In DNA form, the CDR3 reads TGTGCCGTCCCACAAGGGTTGGGGGGGAATGGCTACACCTTC. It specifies CAVPQGLGGNGYTF.

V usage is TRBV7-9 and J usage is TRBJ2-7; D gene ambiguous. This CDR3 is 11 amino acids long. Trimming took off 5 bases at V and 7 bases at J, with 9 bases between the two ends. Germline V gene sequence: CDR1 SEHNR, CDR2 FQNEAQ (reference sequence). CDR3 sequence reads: CASSRNEEQYF. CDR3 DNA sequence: TGTGCCAGCAGCCGAAATGAAGAGCAGTACTTC.

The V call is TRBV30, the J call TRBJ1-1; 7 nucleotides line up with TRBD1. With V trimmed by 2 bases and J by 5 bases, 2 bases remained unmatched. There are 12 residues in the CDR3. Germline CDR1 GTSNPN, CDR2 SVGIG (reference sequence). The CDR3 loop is CAWSPTGTEAFF. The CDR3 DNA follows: TGTGCCTGGAGTCCGACAGGGACTGAAGCTTTCTTT.

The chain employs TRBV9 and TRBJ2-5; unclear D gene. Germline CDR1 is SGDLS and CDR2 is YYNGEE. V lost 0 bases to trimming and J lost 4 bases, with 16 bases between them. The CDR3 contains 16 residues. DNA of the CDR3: TGTGCCAGCAGCGTAGGAACCAAGGAGCTTACAGAGACCCAGTACTTC. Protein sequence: CASSVGTKELTETQYF.

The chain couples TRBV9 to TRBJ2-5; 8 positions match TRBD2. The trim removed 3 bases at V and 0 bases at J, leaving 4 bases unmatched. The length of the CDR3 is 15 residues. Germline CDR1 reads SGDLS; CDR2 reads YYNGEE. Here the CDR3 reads CASSGGGGYQETQYF. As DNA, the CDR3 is TGTGCCAGCAGCGGGGGCGGGGGGTACCAAGAGACCCAGTACTTC.

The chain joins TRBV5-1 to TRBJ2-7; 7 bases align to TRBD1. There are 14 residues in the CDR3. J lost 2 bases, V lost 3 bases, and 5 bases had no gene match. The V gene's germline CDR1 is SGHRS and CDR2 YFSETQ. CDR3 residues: CASSSPGTAYEQYF. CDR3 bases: TGCGCCAGCAGCTCCCCTGGGACAGCCTACGAGCAGTACTTC.

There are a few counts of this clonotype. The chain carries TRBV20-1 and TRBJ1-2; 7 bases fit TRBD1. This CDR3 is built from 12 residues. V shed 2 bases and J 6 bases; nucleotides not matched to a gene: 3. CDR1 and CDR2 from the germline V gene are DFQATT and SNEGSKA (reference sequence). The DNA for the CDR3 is TGCAGTGCTAGAACGACAGGGAATGGCTACACCTTC. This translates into CSARTTGNGYTF.

The CDR3 region is CASSRTGQREVEQYF. The CDR3 region has the DNA TGCGCCAGCAGCCGAACGGGGCAGCGGGAGGTAGAGCAGTACTTC. The chain couples TRBV4-1 to TRBJ2-5, with 9 bases identical to TRBD2. V shed 4 bases, J shed 11 bases, and the junction held 14 bases outside the gene matches. Germline CDR1 is MGHRA and CDR2 is YSYEKL. The CDR3 spans 15 residues.

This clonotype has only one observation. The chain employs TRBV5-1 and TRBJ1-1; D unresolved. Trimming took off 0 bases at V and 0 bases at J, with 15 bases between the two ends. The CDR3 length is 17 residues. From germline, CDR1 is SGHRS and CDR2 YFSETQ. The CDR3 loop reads CASSLATAPTMNTEAFF. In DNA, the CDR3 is TGCGCCAGCAGCTTGGCGACCGCCCCGACAATGAACACTGAAGCTTTCTTT. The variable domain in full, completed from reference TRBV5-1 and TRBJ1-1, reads KAGVTQTPRYLIKTRGQQVTLSCSPISGHRSVSWYQQTPGQGLQFLFEYFSETQRNKGNFPGRFSGRQFSNSRSEMNVSTLELGDSALYLCASSLATAPTMNTEAFFGQGTRLTVV.

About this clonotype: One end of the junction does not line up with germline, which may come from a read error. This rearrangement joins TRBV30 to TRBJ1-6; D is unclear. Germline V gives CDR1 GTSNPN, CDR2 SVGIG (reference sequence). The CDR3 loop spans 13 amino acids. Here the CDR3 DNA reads TGTGCCTGGTCAAGGAGGGATAGATCACCCCCCCACTTT. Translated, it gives CAWSRRDRSPPHF.

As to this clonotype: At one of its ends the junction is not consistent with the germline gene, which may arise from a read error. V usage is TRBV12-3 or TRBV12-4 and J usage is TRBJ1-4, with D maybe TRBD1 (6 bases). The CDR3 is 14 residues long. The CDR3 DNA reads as TGTGCCAGCAGTCAACGGGGGCTGGAGGAAAAACTGTCTTTT. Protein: CASSQRGLEEKLSF.

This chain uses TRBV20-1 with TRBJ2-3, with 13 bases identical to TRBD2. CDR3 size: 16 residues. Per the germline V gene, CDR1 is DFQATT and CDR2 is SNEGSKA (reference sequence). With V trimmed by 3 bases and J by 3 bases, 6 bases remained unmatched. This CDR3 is CSASPTSGRGTDTQYF. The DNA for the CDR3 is TGCAGTGCTAGCCCAACTAGCGGGAGGGGGACAGATACGCAGTATTTT.

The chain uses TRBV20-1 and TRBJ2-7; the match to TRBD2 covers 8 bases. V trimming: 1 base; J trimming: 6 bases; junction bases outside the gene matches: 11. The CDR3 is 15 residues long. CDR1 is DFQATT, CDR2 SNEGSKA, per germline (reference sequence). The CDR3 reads CSARADGAGAGEQYF. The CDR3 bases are TGCAGTGCTAGAGCGGATGGAGCGGGAGCTGGCGAGCAGTACTTC.

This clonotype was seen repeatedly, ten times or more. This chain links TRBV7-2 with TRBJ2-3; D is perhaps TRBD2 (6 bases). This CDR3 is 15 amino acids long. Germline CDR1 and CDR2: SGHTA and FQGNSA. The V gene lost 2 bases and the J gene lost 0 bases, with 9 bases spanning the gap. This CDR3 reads CASSLLRGSTDTQYF. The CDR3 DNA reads TGTGCCAGCAGCTTACTGCGGGGTAGCACAGATACGCAGTATTTT. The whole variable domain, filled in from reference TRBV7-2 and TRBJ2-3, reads GAGVSQSPSNKVTEKGKDVELRCDPISGHTALYWYRQSLGQGLEFLIYFQGNSAPDKSGLPSDRFSAERTGGSVSTLTIQRTQQEDSAVYLCASSLLRGSTDTQYFGPGTRLTVL.

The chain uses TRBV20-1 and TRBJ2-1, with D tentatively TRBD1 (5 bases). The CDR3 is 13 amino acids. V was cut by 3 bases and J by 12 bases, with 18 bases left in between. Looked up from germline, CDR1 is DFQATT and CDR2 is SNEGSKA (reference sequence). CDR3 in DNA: TGCAGTGCTAGCCAGATAAGATCAGGGTTGCAGTTCTTC. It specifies CSASQIRSGLQFF.

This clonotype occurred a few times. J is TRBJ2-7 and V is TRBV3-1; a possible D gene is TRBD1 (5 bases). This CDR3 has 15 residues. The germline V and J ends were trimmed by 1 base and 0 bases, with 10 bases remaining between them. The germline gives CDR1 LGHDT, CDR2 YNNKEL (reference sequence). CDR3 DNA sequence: TGTGCCAGCAGCCAAGGTCTAGGGGTCTCCTACGAGCAGTACTTC. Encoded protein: CASSQGLGVSYEQYF.